Here is one TCR beta chain with its context. The data stem from a study of blood T cell repertoires in COVID-19. The overall study: Italy, Spain and the United States were the sources of the convalescent and acute COVID-19 samples. Sources were T cells, B-cell-depleted T cells, or PBMCs; the material itself was cDNA or gDNA.

Deletions cut 4 bases from V and 2 bases from J, with 14 bases between. CDR1 is SGHDT and CDR2 is YYEEEE in the germline V gene. There are 15 residues in the CDR3. Authors' data handling: Reference gene primers were amplified, and this amplification served to estimate nucleated cell counts. Repertoires were generated with immunoSEQ multiplex PCR, while TCRdb's copy carries only in-frame clones and drops some. V and J calls and clone size come straight from that table; D and trimming were deduced from the DNA. The repertoire holds 190,000 or so clones, with roughly 80% as singletons. The source material was peripheral blood. The TCR was taken from a man aged 50 to 60 who had recovered from COVID-19. This chain links TRBV5-6 with TRBJ2-3; a weak D match, TRBD2 (5 bases). Here the CDR3 DNA reads TGTGCCAGCAGCGCGGTACTAGTCCCCACAGATACGCAGTATTTT. Protein product: CASSAVLVPTDTQYF.